The 3 T cell receptor beta chains below all came from one sample that was sequenced in a study of blood T cell repertoires in COVID-19. Sequencing used immunoSEQ multiplex PCR; TCRdb keeps in-frame clones, though not all of them. The table shows under 150,000 clones, with 70% to 90% occurring only once. The sample was PBMCs or T cells enriched from blood (not recorded which). These receptors all stem from a woman in her forties or fifties who had recovered from COVID-19.

In its sample, this clone was seen once. The rearrangement uses TRBV4-2 and TRBJ2-2; 10 positions agree with TRBD2. Germline values: CDR1 LGHNA, CDR2 YNFKEQ. V lost 3 bases and J lost 4; bases outside the gene matches: 2. The CDR3 sequence is 15 residues long. CDR3: CASSQIAGGTGELFF. The CDR3 DNA sequence: TGTGCCAGCAGCCAGATAGCGGGGGGCACCGGGGAGCTGTTTTTT.

This clone occurred once. This sequence joins TRBV3-1 (or the pseudogene TRBV3-2) and TRBJ1-2; TRBD1 matches at 8 bases. The ends lost 4 bases at V and 4 bases at J; junction bases unmatched: 8. CDR1 and CDR2 from the germline V gene are LGHDT and YNNKEL (reference sequence). The CDR3 is made up of 15 amino acids. CDR3 protein: CASSLDRGKSYGYTF. The DNA of the CDR3 is TGTGCCAGCAGCCTTGACAGGGGAAAAAGCTATGGCTACACCTTC.

The chain joins TRBV7-8 to TRBJ1-3, with 7 bases aligning to TRBD1. Germline CDR1 is SGHVS and CDR2 is FQNEAQ. The CDR3 length is 15 residues. The J segment lost 0 bases and the V segment lost 1 base, leaving 0 bases of the junction unmatched. The CDR3 spells CASSLGQGSGNTIYF. The CDR3, as DNA: TGTGCCAGCAGCTTAGGACAGGGCTCTGGAAACACCATATATTTT.